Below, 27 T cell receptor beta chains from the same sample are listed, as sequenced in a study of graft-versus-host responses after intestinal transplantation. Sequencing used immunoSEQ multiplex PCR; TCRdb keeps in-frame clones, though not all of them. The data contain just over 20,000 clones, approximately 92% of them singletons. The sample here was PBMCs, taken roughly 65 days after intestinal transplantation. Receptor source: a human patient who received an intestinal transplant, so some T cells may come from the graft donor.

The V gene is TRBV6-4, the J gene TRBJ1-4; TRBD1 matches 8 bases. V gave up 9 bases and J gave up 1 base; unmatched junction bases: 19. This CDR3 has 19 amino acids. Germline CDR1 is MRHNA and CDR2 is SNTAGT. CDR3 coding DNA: TGTGCCAGACCGGGGGCACAGGGGGTCAGGTCTAGAACTAATGAAAAACTGTTTTTT. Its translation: CARPGAQGVRSRTNEKLFF.

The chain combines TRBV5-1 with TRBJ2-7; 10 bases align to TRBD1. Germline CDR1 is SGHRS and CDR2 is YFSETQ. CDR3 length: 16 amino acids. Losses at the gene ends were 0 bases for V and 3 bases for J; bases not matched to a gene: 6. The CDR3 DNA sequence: TGCGCCAGCAGCTTGGGGTACTGGACAGGGGGCTACGAGCAGTACTTC. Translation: CASSLGYWTGGYEQYF.

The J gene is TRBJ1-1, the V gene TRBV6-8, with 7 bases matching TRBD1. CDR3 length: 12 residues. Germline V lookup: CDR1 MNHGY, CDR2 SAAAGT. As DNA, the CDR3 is TGTGGGGCAGGTCAGACAGGGACTGAAGCTTTCTTT. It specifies CGAGQTGTEAFF.

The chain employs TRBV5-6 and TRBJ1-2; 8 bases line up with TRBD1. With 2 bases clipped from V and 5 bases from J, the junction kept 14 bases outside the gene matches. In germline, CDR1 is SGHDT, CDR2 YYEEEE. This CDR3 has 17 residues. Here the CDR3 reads CASSFGDRSLGGYGYTF. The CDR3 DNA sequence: TGTGCCAGCAGCTTTGGGGACAGGTCCTTGGGGGGTTATGGCTACACCTTC.

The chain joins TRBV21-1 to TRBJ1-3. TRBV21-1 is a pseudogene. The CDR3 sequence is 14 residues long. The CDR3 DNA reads TGTGCCAGCAGCAAGAACCTGGGAGGAAACACCATATATTTT. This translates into CASSKNLGGNTIYF.

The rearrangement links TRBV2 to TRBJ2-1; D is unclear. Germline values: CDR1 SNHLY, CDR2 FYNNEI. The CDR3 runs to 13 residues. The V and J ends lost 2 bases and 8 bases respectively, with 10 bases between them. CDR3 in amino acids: CASSERLVYEQFF. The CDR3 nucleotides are TGTGCCAGCAGTGAAAGGCTAGTGTATGAGCAGTTCTTC.

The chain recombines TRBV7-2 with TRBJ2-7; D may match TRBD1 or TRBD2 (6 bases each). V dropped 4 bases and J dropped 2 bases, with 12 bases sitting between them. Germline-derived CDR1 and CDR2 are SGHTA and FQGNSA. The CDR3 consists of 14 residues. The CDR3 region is CASSSPEGAYEQYF. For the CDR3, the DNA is TGTGCCAGCAGCTCTCCGGAGGGGGCCTACGAGCAGTACTTC.

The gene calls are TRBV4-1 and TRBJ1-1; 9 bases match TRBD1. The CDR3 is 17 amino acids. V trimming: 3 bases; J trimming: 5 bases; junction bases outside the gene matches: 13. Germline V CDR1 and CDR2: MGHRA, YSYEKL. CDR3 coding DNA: TGCGCCAGCAGCCACAACCGGGACAGGGTGGGGTATACTGAAGCTTTCTTT. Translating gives CASSHNRDRVGYTEAFF.

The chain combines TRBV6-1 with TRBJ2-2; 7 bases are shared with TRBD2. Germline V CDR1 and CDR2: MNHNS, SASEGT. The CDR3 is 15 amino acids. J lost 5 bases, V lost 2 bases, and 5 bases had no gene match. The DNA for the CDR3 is TGTGCCAGCAGTGAATGGGGGACTAATACCGGGGAGCTGTTTTTT. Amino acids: CASSEWGTNTGELFF.

CDR3 sequence: CASSLVTGIKNTEAFF. The CDR3 DNA sequence: TGTGCCAGCAGCTTAGTGACAGGGATAAAGAACACTGAAGCTTTCTTT. V is TRBV7-2 and J is TRBJ1-1; TRBD1 aligns across 7 bases. Germline CDR1 reads SGHTA; CDR2 reads FQGNSA. Trimming at V came to 1 base and at J to 1 base, leaving 6 bases not matched to a gene. The length of the CDR3 is 16 residues. Based on the CDR3 plus reference TRBV7-2 and TRBJ1-1, the full variable domain is GAGVSQSPSNKVTEKGKDVELRCDPISGHTALYWYRQSLGQGLEFLIYFQGNSAPDKSGLPSDRFSAERTGGSVSTLTIQRTQQEDSAVYLCASSLVTGIKNTEAFFGQGTRLTVV.

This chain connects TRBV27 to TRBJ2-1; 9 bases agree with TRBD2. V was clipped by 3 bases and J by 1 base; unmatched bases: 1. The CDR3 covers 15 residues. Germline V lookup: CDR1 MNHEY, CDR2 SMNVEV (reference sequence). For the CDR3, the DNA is TGTGCCAGCAGTTTCACTAGCGGGTCCTACAATGAGCAGTTCTTC. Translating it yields CASSFTSGSYNEQFF.

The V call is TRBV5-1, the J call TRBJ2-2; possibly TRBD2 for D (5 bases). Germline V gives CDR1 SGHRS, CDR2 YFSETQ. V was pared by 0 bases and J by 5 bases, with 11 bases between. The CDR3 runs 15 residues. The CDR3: CASSLVWENTGELFF. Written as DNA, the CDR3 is TGCGCCAGCAGCTTGGTTTGGGAGAATACCGGGGAGCTGTTTTTT.

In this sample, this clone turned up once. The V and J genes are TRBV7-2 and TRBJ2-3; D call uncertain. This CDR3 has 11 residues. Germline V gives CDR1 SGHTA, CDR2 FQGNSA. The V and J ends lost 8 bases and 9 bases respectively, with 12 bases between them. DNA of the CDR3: TGTGCCAGCGAGGAAAGAATGACGCAGTATTTT. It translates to CASEERMTQYF.

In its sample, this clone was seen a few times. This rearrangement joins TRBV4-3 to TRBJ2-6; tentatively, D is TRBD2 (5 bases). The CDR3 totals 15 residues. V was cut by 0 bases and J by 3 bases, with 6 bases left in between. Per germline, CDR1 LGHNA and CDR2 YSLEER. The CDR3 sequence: CASSQDRGGANVLTF. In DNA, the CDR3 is TGCGCCAGCAGCCAAGATCGGGGTGGGGCCAACGTCCTGACTTTC.

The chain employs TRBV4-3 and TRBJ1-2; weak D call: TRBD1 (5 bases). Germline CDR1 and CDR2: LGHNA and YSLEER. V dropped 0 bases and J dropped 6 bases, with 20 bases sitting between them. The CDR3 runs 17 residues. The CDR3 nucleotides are TGCGCCAGCAGCCAAGATAGGGCAGGGAGTTTCTTGCATGGCTACACCTTC. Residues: CASSQDRAGSFLHGYTF.

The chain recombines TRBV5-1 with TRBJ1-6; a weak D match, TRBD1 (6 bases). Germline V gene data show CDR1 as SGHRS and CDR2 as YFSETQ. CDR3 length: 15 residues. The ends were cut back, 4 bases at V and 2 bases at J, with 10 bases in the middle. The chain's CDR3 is CASSPGVTYNSPLHF. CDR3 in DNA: TGCGCCAGCAGCCCAGGGGTCACCTATAATTCACCCCTCCACTTT.

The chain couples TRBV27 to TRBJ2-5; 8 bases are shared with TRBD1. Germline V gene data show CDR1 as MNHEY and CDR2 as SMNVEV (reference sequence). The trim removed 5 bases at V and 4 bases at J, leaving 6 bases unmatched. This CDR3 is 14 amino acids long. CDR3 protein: CASSIGTGGETQYF. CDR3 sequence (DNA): TGTGCCAGCAGTATCGGGACAGGAGGAGAGACCCAGTACTTC.

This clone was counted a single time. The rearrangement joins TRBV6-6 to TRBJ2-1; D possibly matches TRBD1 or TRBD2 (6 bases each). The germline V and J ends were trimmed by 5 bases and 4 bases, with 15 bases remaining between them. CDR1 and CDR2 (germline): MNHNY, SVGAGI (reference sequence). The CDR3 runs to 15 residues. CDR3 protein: CASSPRLGGYNEQFF. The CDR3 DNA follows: TGTGCCAGCAGTCCCCGACTAGGGGGGTACAATGAGCAGTTCTTC.

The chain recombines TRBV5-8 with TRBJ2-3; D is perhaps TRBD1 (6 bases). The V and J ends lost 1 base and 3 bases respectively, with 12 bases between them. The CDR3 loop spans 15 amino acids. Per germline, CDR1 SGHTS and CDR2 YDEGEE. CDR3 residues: CASSLLRGRTDTQYF. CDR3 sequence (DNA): TGTGCCAGCAGCTTGCTCAGGGGTAGAACAGATACGCAGTATTTT.

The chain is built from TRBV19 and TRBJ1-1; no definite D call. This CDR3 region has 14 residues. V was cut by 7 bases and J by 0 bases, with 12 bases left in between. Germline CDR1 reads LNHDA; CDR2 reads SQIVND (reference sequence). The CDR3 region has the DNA TGTGCCAGTAAGAGCCCCGGACTGAACACTGAAGCTTTCTTT. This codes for CASKSPGLNTEAFF.

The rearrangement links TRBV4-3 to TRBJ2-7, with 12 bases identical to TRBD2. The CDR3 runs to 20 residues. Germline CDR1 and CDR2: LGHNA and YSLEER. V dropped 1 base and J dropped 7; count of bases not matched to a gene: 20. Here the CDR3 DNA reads TGCGCCAGCAGCCAAGCTCCGGTCCTCCTAGCGGGGGGGCTTCAAGGGGAGCAGTACTTC. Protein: CASSQAPVLLAGGLQGEQYF.

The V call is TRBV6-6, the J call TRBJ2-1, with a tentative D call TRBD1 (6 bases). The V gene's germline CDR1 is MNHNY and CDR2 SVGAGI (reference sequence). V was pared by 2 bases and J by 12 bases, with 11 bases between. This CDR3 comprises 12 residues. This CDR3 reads CASSYGARGQFF. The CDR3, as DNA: TGTGCCAGCAGTTACGGAGCCAGGGGGCAGTTCTTC.

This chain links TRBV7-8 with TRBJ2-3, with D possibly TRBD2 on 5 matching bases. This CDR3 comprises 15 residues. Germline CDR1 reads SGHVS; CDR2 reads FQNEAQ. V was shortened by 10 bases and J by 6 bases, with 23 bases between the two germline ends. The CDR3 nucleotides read TGTGCCACTTTACCGGTAGAGCGGCGAGAGGATACGCAGTATTTT. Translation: CATLPVERREDTQYF. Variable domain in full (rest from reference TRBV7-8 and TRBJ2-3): GAGVSQSPRYKVAKRGQDVALRCDPISGHVSLFWYQQALGQGPEFLTYFQNEAQLDKSGLPSDRFFAERPEGSVSTLKIQRTQQEDSAVYLCATLPVERREDTQYFGPGTRLTVL.

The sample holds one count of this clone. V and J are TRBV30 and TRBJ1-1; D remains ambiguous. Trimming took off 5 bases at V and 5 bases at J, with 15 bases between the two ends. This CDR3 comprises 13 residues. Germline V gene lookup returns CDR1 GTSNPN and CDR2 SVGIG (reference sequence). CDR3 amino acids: CAWESDVRTEAFF. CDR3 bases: TGTGCCTGGGAGTCGGATGTGAGGACTGAAGCTTTCTTT.

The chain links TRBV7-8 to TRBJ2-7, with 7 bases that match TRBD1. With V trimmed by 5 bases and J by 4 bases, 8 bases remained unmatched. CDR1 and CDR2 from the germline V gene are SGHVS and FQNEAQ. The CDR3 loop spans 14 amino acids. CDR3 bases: TGTGCCAGCAGCACCTCGACAGGGTCATACGAGCAGTACTTC. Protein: CASSTSTGSYEQYF.

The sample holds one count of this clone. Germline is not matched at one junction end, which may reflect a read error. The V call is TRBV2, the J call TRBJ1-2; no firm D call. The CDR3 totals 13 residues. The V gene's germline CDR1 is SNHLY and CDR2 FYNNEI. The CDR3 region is CAGSVVPSEGYTF. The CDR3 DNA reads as TGTGCCGGCAGTGTAGTACCGTCTGAGGGCTACACCTTC.

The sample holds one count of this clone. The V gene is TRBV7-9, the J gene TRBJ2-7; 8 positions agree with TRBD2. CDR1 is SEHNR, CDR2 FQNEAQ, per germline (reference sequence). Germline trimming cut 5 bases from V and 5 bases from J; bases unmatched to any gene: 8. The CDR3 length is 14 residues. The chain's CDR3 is CASSPTSGGHEQYF. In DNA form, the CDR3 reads TGTGCCAGCAGCCCAACTAGCGGTGGCCACGAGCAGTACTTC.